This note documents a single T cell receptor (beta chain) sequence. The target antigen is unknown. Tagging with unique molecular identifiers was a feature of the TCR beta cDNA libraries. TCRdb redid the calling of the PCR reads with MiXCR, one entry per CDR3 protein. The table lists about 400,000 distinct CDR3 sequences, around 33% of them singletons. The data originate from a study of post-analysis software for immune sequencing data. Study-wide context: Courses of disease covered relapsing-remitting, secondary progressive and progressive-relapsing multiple sclerosis.

The ends lost 4 bases at V and 1 base at J; junction bases unmatched: 7. The CDR3 is made up of 17 amino acids. The germline CDR1 and CDR2 sequences are SGHRS and YFSETQ. The study's findings and limits: Relative to controls, patients had roughly five TRBV segments at higher frequency, with TRBV5-6, TRBV5-1 and TRBV20-1 among these.

The chain couples TRBV5-1 to TRBJ1-5; 11 bases align to TRBD1. Sequenced sample: blood. This sequence was found in a girl aged 10 to 17 with multiple sclerosis. The CDR3 spells CASSLRTGGWSNQPQHF. In nucleotides, the CDR3 is TGCGCCAGCAGCCTTCGGACAGGGGGCTGGAGCAATCAGCCCCAGCATTTT.